The present T cell receptor (beta chain) was sequenced within a study of cytomegalovirus exposure and HLA in healthy donors. Study-level findings and limits: One cluster of highly shared sequence variants probably arose as a sequencing artifact.

A multiplex PCR was run with 60 Vbeta primers and 13 Jbeta primers. Sequencing used immunoSEQ multiplex PCR; TCRdb keeps in-frame clones, though not all of them. The profile shows some 150,000 clones, roughly four fifths of them singletons. The CDR3 extends over 15 amino acids. CDR1 SGHDT and CDR2 YYEEEE come from the germline V gene. Between the trimmed V and J ends, which lost 1 base and 6 bases, there was a span of 16 bases. A remark on this clone: Its specificity is not known.

The specimen sequenced was PBMCs. The gene calls are TRBV5-6 and TRBJ1-1, with D maybe TRBD1 (6 bases). The clonotype was recovered from a woman between 45 and 65 years old in good health and CMV-seronegative. CDR3 sequence reads: CASSLWRGGLSEAFF. The DNA for the CDR3 is TGTGCCAGCAGCTTGTGGAGGGGGGGGCTCTCTGAAGCTTTCTTT.